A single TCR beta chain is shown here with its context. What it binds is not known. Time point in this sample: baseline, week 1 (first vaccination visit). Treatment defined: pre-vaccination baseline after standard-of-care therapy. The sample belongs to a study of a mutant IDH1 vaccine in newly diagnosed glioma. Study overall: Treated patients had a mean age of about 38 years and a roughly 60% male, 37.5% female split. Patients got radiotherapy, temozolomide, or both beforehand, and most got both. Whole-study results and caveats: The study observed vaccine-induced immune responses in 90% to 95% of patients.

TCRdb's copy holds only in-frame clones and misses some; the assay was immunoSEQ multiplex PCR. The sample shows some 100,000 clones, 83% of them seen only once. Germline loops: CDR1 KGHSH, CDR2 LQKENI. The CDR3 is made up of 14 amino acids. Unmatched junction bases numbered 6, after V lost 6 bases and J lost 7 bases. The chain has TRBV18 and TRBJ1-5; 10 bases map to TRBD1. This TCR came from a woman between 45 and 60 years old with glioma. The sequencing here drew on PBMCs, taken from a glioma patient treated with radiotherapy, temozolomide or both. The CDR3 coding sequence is TGTGCCAGCTCCGTCGGGACAGGGGAACAGCCCCAGCATTTT. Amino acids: CASSVGTGEQPQHF.